These 28 T cell receptor beta chains were all obtained from the same sample, sequenced in a study of shared clonotypes between healthy human individuals. Clones were sequenced by immunoSEQ multiplex PCR, and TCRdb holds only the in-frame ones, with some missing. The sample lists under 1,100,000 clones; around 78% were seen once. Sequenced sample: memory CD4+ T cells from PBMCs. Noted subset: CD45RA-negative fraction. The receptors here all came from a man aged 18-30 years in good health. Some clones in this sample may be carry-over from other donors' samples.

The chain employs TRBV5-4 and TRBJ2-4; TRBD1 agrees at 7 bases. CDR3 length: 18 residues. The germline CDR1 and CDR2 sequences are SGHNT and YYREEE (reference sequence). Germline trimming cut 2 bases from V and 7 bases from J; bases unmatched to any gene: 18. CDR3 loop: CASSLGRNRGERANIQYF. The CDR3, as DNA: TGTGCCAGCAGCTTAGGGAGAAACAGGGGCGAACGTGCGAACATTCAGTACTTC.

This chain joins TRBV7-9 and TRBJ2-1; unclear D gene. This CDR3 comprises 11 residues. Germline CDR1 is SEHNR and CDR2 is FQNEAQ (reference sequence). Trimming removed 0 bases at V and 9 bases at J, with 3 bases between. The chain's CDR3 is CASSLAPEQFF. In DNA form, the CDR3 reads TGTGCCAGCAGCTTAGCCCCTGAGCAGTTCTTC.

The J gene is TRBJ2-1, the V gene TRBV7-3; a weak D match, TRBD2 (6 bases). The CDR3 sequence is 16 residues long. Germline CDR1 SGHTA, CDR2 FQGTGA. Trimming pared 4 bases from V and 1 base from J, leaving 14 bases between. The CDR3, as DNA: TGTGCCAGCAGCTCCTTAGGTGGAGGGTCCTACAATGAGCAGTTCTTC. This encodes CASSSLGGGSYNEQFF.

This clone appeared a single time. This rearrangement joins TRBV18 to TRBJ1-4; D gene ambiguous. Germline lookup yields CDR1 KGHSH and CDR2 LQKENI. This CDR3 is 14 amino acids long. Trimming took 6 bases from V and 0 from J, leaving 8 bases between them. The DNA for the CDR3 is TGTGCCAGCTCTAAAGATGCAACTAATGAAAAACTGTTTTTT. Its protein product is CASSKDATNEKLFF.

The chain recombines TRBV5-1 with TRBJ2-5; 8 nucleotides line up with TRBD2. The V gene's germline CDR1 is SGHRS and CDR2 YFSETQ. The CDR3 spans 18 residues. The V gene end was trimmed by 1 base and the J gene end by 0 bases; junction bases not matched to a gene: 11. CDR3 residues: CASSLSAGVSSYQETQYF. The CDR3 DNA reads as TGCGCCAGCAGCTTGTCAGCGGGGGTTTCGTCGTACCAAGAGACCCAGTACTTC.

The chain couples TRBV11-3 to TRBJ1-2; a weak D match, TRBD1 (5 bases). This CDR3 comprises 12 residues. Trimming took 3 bases from V and 8 from J, leaving 10 bases between them. CDR1 is SGHNT and CDR2 is YENEEA in the germline V gene. This CDR3 reads CASSFGGSGYTF. The CDR3 bases are TGTGCCAGCAGCTTTGGGGGGAGCGGCTACACCTTC.

This clone showed up many times. The rearrangement joins TRBV5-1 to TRBJ2-3; D is uncertain. The germline CDR1 and CDR2 sequences are SGHRS and YFSETQ. The CDR3 is 14 amino acids. The V and J ends lost 1 base and 3 bases respectively, with 9 bases between them. The CDR3 sequence is CASSLSGFTDTQYF. CDR3 bases: TGCGCCAGCAGCTTGAGTGGCTTTACAGATACGCAGTATTTT.

The gene calls are TRBV10-3 and TRBJ2-1, with a weak D call TRBD2 (6 bases). Trimming removed 4 bases at V and 0 bases at J, with 7 bases between. Germline CDR1 ENHRY, CDR2 SYGVKD. The CDR3 has 14 residues. The CDR3 protein is CAISGGASYNEQFF. The DNA of the CDR3 is TGTGCCATCAGTGGCGGGGCCTCCTACAATGAGCAGTTCTTC.

This sequence joins TRBV7-9 and TRBJ2-1, with TRBD1 as a possible D gene (6 bases). Germline CDR1 SEHNR, CDR2 FQNEAQ (reference sequence). CDR3 length equals 15 residues. V shed 1 base and J shed 3 bases, with 10 bases lying between them. The CDR3 protein is CASSLGQGHYNEQFF. The CDR3 coding sequence is TGTGCCAGCAGCTTAGGGCAGGGGCACTACAATGAGCAGTTCTTC. Full variable domain (rest looked up from reference TRBV7-9 and TRBJ2-1): DTGVSQNPRHKITKRGQNVTFRCDPISEHNRLYWYRQTLGQGPEFLTYFQNEAQLEKSRLLSDRFSAERPKGSFSTLEIQRTEQGDSAMYLCASSLGQGHYNEQFFGPGTRLTVL.

The chain has TRBV18 and TRBJ1-3; D is unclear. V dropped 6 bases and J dropped 2 bases, with 14 bases sitting between them. Germline V gene lookup returns CDR1 KGHSH and CDR2 LQKENI. CDR3 length equals 15 residues. The CDR3 nucleotides read TGTGCCAGCTCGGAAGTGGAGGGCGCTGGAAACACCATATATTTT. Translation: CASSEVEGAGNTIYF.

J is TRBJ1-2 and V is TRBV15; no reliable D call. Deletions cut 3 bases from V and 2 bases from J, with 10 bases between. CDR1 is LNHNV, CDR2 YYDKDF, per germline (reference sequence). The length of the CDR3 is 14 residues. CDR3: CATSSHQRNYGYTF. CDR3 DNA: TGTGCCACCAGCAGCCATCAGCGAAACTATGGCTACACCTTC. Supplemented by reference TRBV15 and TRBJ1-2, the full variable domain reads DAMVIQNPRYQVTQFGKPVTLSCSQTLNHNVMYWYQQKSSQAPKLLFHYYDKDFNNEADTPDNFQSRRPNTSFCFLDIRSPGLGDTAMYLCATSSHQRNYGYTFGSGTRLTVV.

The chain couples TRBV28 to TRBJ2-1; TRBD1 matches 7 bases. The CDR3 has 14 amino acids. V lost 5 bases to trimming and J lost 8 bases; unmatched junction nucleotides: 9. Germline V lookup: CDR1 MDHEN, CDR2 SYDVKM. CDR3 in amino acids: CASSKGQYNDEQFF. The CDR3 DNA reads TGTGCCAGCAGTAAGGGACAGTATAACGATGAGCAGTTCTTC.

This clone came up once. The chain links TRBV5-1 to TRBJ1-2; 7 nucleotides line up with TRBD1. Germline V gene sequence: CDR1 SGHRS, CDR2 YFSETQ. The trim removed 3 bases at V and 6 bases at J, leaving 8 bases unmatched. The CDR3 sequence is 14 residues long. The chain's CDR3 is CASSSTGSGDGYTF. The CDR3 nucleotides are TGCGCCAGCAGCTCGACAGGGTCAGGGGATGGCTACACCTTC.

V usage is TRBV25-1 and J usage is TRBJ2-6, with D hard to call. Deletions cut 4 bases from V and 4 bases from J, with 11 bases between. The germline V gene encodes CDR1 MGHDK and CDR2 SYGVNS. The CDR3 is 15 amino acids. The CDR3 loop reads CASSVPGHGANVLTF. As DNA, the CDR3 is TGTGCCAGCAGTGTCCCGGGTCACGGGGCCAACGTCCTGACTTTC.

This clone was seen a few times. The gene calls are TRBV28 and TRBJ1-3, with D possibly matching TRBD1 (6 bases). This CDR3 contains 19 residues. The V end lost 6 bases, the J end lost 0 bases, and 24 bases lay between the germline ends. Looked up from germline, CDR1 is MDHEN and CDR2 is SYDVKM. In nucleotides, the CDR3 is TGTGCCAGCAGCCCTTTTTTTAATTTGGGGGCTCTCTCTGGAAACACCATATATTTT. This codes for CASSPFFNLGALSGNTIYF.

The chain joins TRBV5-1 to TRBJ2-5; 7 positions agree with TRBD2. Germline-derived CDR1 and CDR2 are SGHRS and YFSETQ. The CDR3 has 14 residues. The trim removed 3 bases at V and 3 bases at J, leaving 5 bases unmatched. The CDR3 here is CASSYGAGEETQYF. In DNA, the CDR3 is TGCGCCAGCAGCTATGGGGCGGGAGAAGAGACCCAGTACTTC.

J is TRBJ2-2 and V is TRBV19, with 9 positions matching TRBD2. Germline CDR1 reads LNHDA; CDR2 reads SQIVND (reference sequence). This CDR3 contains 17 residues. Trimming at V came to 4 bases and at J to 6 bases, leaving 12 bases not matched to a gene. CDR3 protein: CASSNSPSGIRAGELFF. The CDR3 bases are TGTGCCAGTAGTAATTCGCCTAGCGGGATTCGGGCCGGGGAGCTGTTTTTT.

There are a few counts of this clone. The chain employs TRBV14 and TRBJ2-2; no firm D call. Trimming pared 6 bases from V and 2 bases from J, leaving 10 bases between. Germline CDR1 reads SGHDN; CDR2 reads FVKESK. This CDR3 contains 14 residues. The CDR3 here is CASSTKANTGELFF. Written as DNA, the CDR3 is TGTGCCAGCAGTACCAAGGCTAACACCGGGGAGCTGTTTTTT.

The chain recombines TRBV20-1 with TRBJ1-2; maybe TRBD1 (5 bases). The CDR3 runs to 11 residues. Per germline, CDR1 DFQATT and CDR2 SNEGSKA (reference sequence). The V gene lost 3 bases and the J gene lost 13 bases, with 15 bases spanning the gap. CDR3 coding DNA: TGCAGTGCTAGTAGGTGGCAGGGTTCCACCTTC. Translated: CSASRWQGSTF.

The chain carries TRBV30 and TRBJ2-1, with 8 bases identical to TRBD2. This CDR3 has 17 residues. Trimming removed 0 bases from V and 4 bases from J; junction bases left unmatched: 11. Germline V gives CDR1 GTSNPN, CDR2 SVGIG (reference sequence). CDR3 residues: CAWSVRGTGLDYNEQFF. The CDR3 DNA reads TGTGCCTGGAGTGTAAGGGGGACGGGACTAGATTACAATGAGCAGTTCTTC.

The chain is built from TRBV6-4 and TRBJ1-3, with 9 bases identical to TRBD1. Germline values: CDR1 MRHNA, CDR2 SNTAGT. J lost 4 bases, V lost 7 bases, and 20 bases had no gene match. The length of the CDR3 is 19 residues. The CDR3 loop is CASTPLREEQGASGNTIYF. For the CDR3, the DNA is TGTGCCAGCACCCCCCTTCGGGAGGAACAGGGGGCTTCAGGAAACACCATATATTTT.

This rearrangement joins TRBV6-1 to TRBJ2-3; TRBD2 aligns across 7 bases. The CDR3 totals 14 residues. Germline V CDR1 and CDR2: MNHNS, SASEGT. V was clipped by 9 bases and J by 2 bases; unmatched bases: 8. CDR3 coding DNA: TGTGCCAGTTCACCGGGACTATTCACAGATACGCAGTATTTT. Translation: CASSPGLFTDTQYF.

The rearrangement links TRBV29-1 to TRBJ1-1, with D possibly TRBD1 on 6 matching bases. V was pared by 7 bases and J by 1 base, with 13 bases between. The CDR3 consists of 13 residues. Germline CDR1 is SQVTM and CDR2 is ANQGSEA. CDR3 DNA sequence: TGCAGCGCTGGGAGGGGGGGGAACACTGAAGCTTTCTTT. This encodes CSAGRGGNTEAFF.

V usage is TRBV28 and J usage is TRBJ2-3, with D perhaps matching TRBD1 or TRBD2 (5 bases each). V shed 5 bases and J shed 5 bases, with 23 bases lying between them. CDR3 length equals 17 residues. The germline gives CDR1 MDHEN, CDR2 SYDVKM. The CDR3, as DNA: TGTGCCAGCAGTGCAGCAGCCGGGACGGGTTCTTTAGATACGCAGTATTTT. Its translation: CASSAAAGTGSLDTQYF. Full variable domain (outside the CDR3, taken from reference TRBV28 and TRBJ2-3): DVKVTQSSRYLVKRTGEKVFLECVQDMDHENMFWYRQDPGLGLRLIYFSYDVKMKEKGDIPEGYSVSREKKERFSLILESASTNQTSMYLCASSAAAGTGSLDTQYFGPGTRLTVL.

The CDR3: CASSEARGTGTTEAFF. The CDR3 nucleotides are TGTGCCAGCAGTGAAGCGCGAGGGACAGGGACCACTGAAGCTTTCTTT. V is TRBV6-1 and J is TRBJ1-1; the match to TRBD1 covers 9 bases. The CDR3 is 16 amino acids. Germline trimming cut 0 bases from V and 4 bases from J; bases unmatched to any gene: 6. Germline V gene sequence: CDR1 MNHNS, CDR2 SASEGT.

The chain links TRBV29-1 to TRBJ1-2; D is unresolved. This CDR3 comprises 12 residues. V was cut by 7 bases and J by 2 bases, with 11 bases left in between. Per the germline V gene, CDR1 is SQVTM and CDR2 is ANQGSEA. The CDR3 coding sequence is TGCAGCGCGGTCACGGGCAACTATGGCTACACCTTC. Protein product: CSAVTGNYGYTF.

This chain uses TRBV18 with TRBJ2-7; 8 bases are a match to TRBD2. The CDR3 has 16 amino acids. Germline CDR1 and CDR2: KGHSH and LQKENI. With V trimmed by 4 bases and J by 6 bases, 14 bases remained unmatched. The chain's CDR3 is CASSRRPTGGFSEQYF. In DNA form, the CDR3 reads TGTGCCAGCTCACGAAGACCCACGGGGGGGTTCAGCGAGCAGTACTTC.

V gene TRBV7-2 combines with J gene TRBJ1-1; D remains unclear. V lost 3 bases, J lost 3 bases, and 5 bases lay in between. The CDR3 covers 12 residues. CDR1 is SGHTA, CDR2 FQGNSA, per germline. CDR3 DNA sequence: TGTGCCAGCAGCTTTTCTGACACTGAAGCTTTCTTT. Protein sequence: CASSFSDTEAFF.